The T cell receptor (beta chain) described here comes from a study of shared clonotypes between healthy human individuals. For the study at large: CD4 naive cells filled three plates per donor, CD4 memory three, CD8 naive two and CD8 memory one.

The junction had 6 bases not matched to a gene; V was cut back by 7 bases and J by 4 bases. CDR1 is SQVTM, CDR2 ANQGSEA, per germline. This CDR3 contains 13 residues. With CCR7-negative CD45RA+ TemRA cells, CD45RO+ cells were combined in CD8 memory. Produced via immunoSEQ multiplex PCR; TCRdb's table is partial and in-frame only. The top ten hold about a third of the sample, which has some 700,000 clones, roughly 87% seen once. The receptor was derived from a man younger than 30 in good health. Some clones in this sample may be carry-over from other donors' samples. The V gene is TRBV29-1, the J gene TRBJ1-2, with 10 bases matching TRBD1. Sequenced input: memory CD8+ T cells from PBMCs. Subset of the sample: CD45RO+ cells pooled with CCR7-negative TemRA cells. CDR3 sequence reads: CSAGQGKVYGYTF. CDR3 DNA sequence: TGCAGCGCGGGACAGGGGAAGGTCTATGGCTACACCTTC. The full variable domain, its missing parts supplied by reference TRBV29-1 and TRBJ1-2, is SAVISQKPSRDICQRGTSLTIQCQVDSQVTMMFWYRQQPGQSLTLIATANQGSEATYESGFVIDKFPISRPNLTFSTLTVSNMSPEDSSIYLCSAGQGKVYGYTFGSGTRLTVV.